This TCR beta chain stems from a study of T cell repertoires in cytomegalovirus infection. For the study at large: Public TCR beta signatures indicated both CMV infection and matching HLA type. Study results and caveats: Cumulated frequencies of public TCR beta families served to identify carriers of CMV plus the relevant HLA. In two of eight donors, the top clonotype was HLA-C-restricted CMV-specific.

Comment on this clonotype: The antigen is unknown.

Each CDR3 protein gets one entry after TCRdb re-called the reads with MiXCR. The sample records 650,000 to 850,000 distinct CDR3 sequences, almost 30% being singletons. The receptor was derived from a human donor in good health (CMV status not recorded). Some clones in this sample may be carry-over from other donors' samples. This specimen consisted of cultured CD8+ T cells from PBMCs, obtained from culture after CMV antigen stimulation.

The chain's CDR3 is CASRELEGTEAFF. CDR3 nucleotides: TGCGCCAGCAGGGAGCTCGAGGGCACTGAAGCTTTCTTT. V gene TRBV10-2 combines with J gene TRBJ1-1; D unclear. CDR3 length equals 13 residues. V was cut by 6 bases and J by 4 bases, with 12 bases left in between. The V gene's germline CDR1 is WSHSY and CDR2 SAAADI.